These T cell receptor beta chains were read from a single sample in a study of shared clonotypes between healthy human individuals. Data came from immunoSEQ multiplex PCR; TCRdb stores just in-frame clones and leaves some out. The table shows around 2.5 million clones, with under 95% occurring only once. The material sequenced was naive CD4+ T cells from PBMCs. The receptor set was obtained from a man aged 18 to 29 in good health. Some clones in this sample may be carry-over from other donors' samples. CDR3s include the opening cysteine and the closing phenylalanine or tryptophan. The order of the fields is clone size, J gene, V gene, D gene, CDR3 protein, CDR3 DNA. The D gene is left open where the match is weak. Clone size is shown for a subset of rows, as once, few, many or a class of expanded clone.

>NA|TRBJ1-4|TRBV18|NA
CASSPLGTNEKLFF
TGTGCCAGCTCACCATTGGGAACTAATGAAAAACTGTTTTTT
>NA|TRBJ1-4|TRBV2|NA
CASTTFGEKLFF
TGTGCCAGCACCACGTTTGGTGAAAAACTGTTTTTT
>NA|TRBJ2-2|TRBV19|TRBD2
CASSKPGLAGATGELFF
TGTGCCAGTAGTAAGCCCGGACTAGCGGGAGCCACCGGGGAGCTGTTTTTT
>once|TRBJ2-3|TRBV5-4|NA
CASRPSADRTDTQYF
TGTGCCAGCAGGCCTTCGGCGGATCGGACAGATACGCAGTATTTT
>NA|TRBJ2-3|TRBV19|TRBD1
CASSSYRDRGLADTQYF
TGTGCCAGTAGTTCGTATAGGGACAGGGGGCTAGCAGATACGCAGTATTTT
>few|TRBJ1-1|TRBV5-1|NA
CASSLTHLGGTEAFF
TGCGCCAGCAGCTTGACCCACCTAGGGGGAACTGAAGCTTTCTTT
>NA|TRBJ2-1|TRBV4-2|NA
CASSQGVSGTSTYNEQFF
TGTGCCAGCAGCCAAGGGGTTAGCGGAACCTCCACGTACAATGAGCAGTTCTTC
>NA|TRBJ2-7|TRBV7-9|TRBD1
CASSLKGQGLYEQYF
TGTGCCAGCAGCTTAAAGGGACAGGGGCTCTACGAGCAGTACTTC
>NA|TRBJ2-5|TRBV5-5|NA
CASSTESPFGGQEYF
TGTGCCAGCAGCACGGAATCCCCGTTCGGGGGACAAGAGTACTTC
>NA|TRBJ2-2|TRBV5-1|TRBD2
CASSFGLAGGLSGELFF
TGCGCCAGCAGCTTTGGACTAGCGGGAGGGTTATCCGGGGAGCTGTTTTTT
>once|TRBJ1-5|TRBV19|NA
CASSIFSSGSQPQHF
TGTGCCAGTAGTATTTTTAGCTCAGGTAGTCAGCCCCAGCATTTT
>few|TRBJ2-4|TRBV19|TRBD1
CASKVNRGDLNIQYF
TGTGCCAGTAAGGTTAACAGGGGTGATTTAAACATTCAGTACTTC
>NA|TRBJ1-5|TRBV4-1|NA
CASSQDGQGYYSNQPQHF
TGCGCCAGCAGCCAAGACGGGCAGGGATATTATAGCAATCAGCCCCAGCATTTT
>NA|TRBJ1-4|TRBV28|NA
CASRYSGGGWATNEKLFF
TGTGCCAGCAGATATAGTGGAGGAGGGTGGGCAACTAATGAAAAACTGTTTTTT
>NA|TRBJ2-3|TRBV7-8|NA
CASSLSARVSTDTQYF
TGTGCCAGCAGCTTATCAGCCAGGGTTAGCACAGATACGCAGTATTTT
>NA|TRBJ2-1|TRBV11-3|NA
CASSGHRGGNEQFF
TGTGCCAGCAGCGGCCACAGGGGGGGTAATGAGCAGTTCTTC
>NA|TRBJ2-5|TRBV18|NA
CASSAQETQYF
TGTGCCAGCTCAGCTCAAGAGACCCAGTACTTC
>NA|TRBJ2-7|TRBV14|NA
CASSQMYPQGQSEQYF
TGTGCCAGCAGCCAAATGTATCCACAGGGTCAGAGCGAGCAGTACTTC
>NA|TRBJ2-2|TRBV6-6|NA
CASSVSPSGGELFF
TGTGCCAGCAGTGTCAGCCCTTCGGGCGGGGAGCTGTTTTTT
>once|TRBJ2-6|TRBV7-7|NA
CASSFHIVPQSRANVLTF
TGTGCCAGCAGCTTCCACATAGTGCCACAAAGTCGGGCCAACGTCCTGACTTTC
>NA|TRBJ2-7|TRBV6-5|NA
CASSYGATYEQYF
TGTGCCAGCAGTTATGGGGCCACCTACGAGCAGTACTTC
>NA|TRBJ1-2|TRBV12-2|NA
CASRLARQGLRGYTF
TGTGCAAGTCGCTTAGCGAGGCAGGGGTTGAGAGGCTACACCTTC
>NA|TRBJ2-3|TRBV9|TRBD2
CASSANLAGDTQYF
TGTGCCAGCAGCGCAAATTTAGCGGGAGATACGCAGTATTTT
>NA|TRBJ2-7|TRBV21-1|NA
CASSQERSGVEQYF
TGTGCCAGCAGCCAAGAGAGGTCCGGAGTCGAGCAGTACTTC
>NA|TRBJ2-5|TRBV19|NA
CASSKARGPVRETQYF
TGTGCCAGTAGTAAAGCGAGGGGACCCGTCCGCGAGACCCAGTACTTC
>NA|TRBJ1-1|TRBV7-9|NA
CASSRILGTEAFF
TGTGCCAGCAGCCGCATTCTCGGCACTGAAGCTTTCTTT
>NA|TRBJ1-4|TRBV2|NA
CASRYRVPATRTNEKLFF
TGTGCCAGCAGGTACAGGGTGCCGGCGACACGGACTAATGAAAAACTGTTTTTT
>NA|TRBJ1-1|TRBV6-5|NA
CASSYVMNTEAFF
TGTGCCAGCAGTTACGTTATGAACACTGAAGCTTTCTTT
>NA|TRBJ2-5|TRBV6-6|TRBD1
CASSYWDRGLETQYF
TGTGCCAGCAGTTACTGGGACAGGGGGCTTGAGACCCAGTACTTC
>few|TRBJ1-4|TRBV18|NA
CASSHSSRENEKLFF
TGTGCCAGCTCCCATAGCTCGAGGGAGAATGAAAAACTGTTTTTT
>NA|TRBJ1-2|TRBV4-1|TRBD1
CASSQLTGWYGYTF
TGCGCCAGCAGCCAACTGACAGGGTGGTATGGCTACACCTTC
>once|TRBJ2-5|TRBV19|NA
CASQAQGTQYF
TGTGCCAGTCAGGCGCAAGGGACCCAGTACTTC
>NA|TRBJ2-3|TRBV15|TRBD2
CATSGRLAGSDTQYF
TGTGCCACCAGCGGCAGACTAGCGGGCTCAGATACGCAGTATTTT
>NA|TRBJ2-3|TRBV4-3|NA
CASSQDNLRDTQYF
TGCGCCAGCAGCCAAGATAATCTAAGAGATACGCAGTATTTT
>NA|TRBJ1-4|TRBV6-1|NA
CASSEAVYIPNEKLFF
TGTGCCAGCAGTGAAGCGGTATACATTCCCAATGAAAAACTGTTTTTT
>NA|TRBJ2-3|TRBV5-1|TRBD2
CASSEPSGSNTDTQYF
TGCGCCAGCAGCGAGCCTAGCGGAAGTAACACAGATACGCAGTATTTT
>once|TRBJ2-1|TRBV7-9|TRBD2
CASSLSFGTSGHNEQFF
TGTGCCAGCAGCTTAAGTTTCGGGACTAGCGGTCACAATGAGCAGTTCTTC
>NA|TRBJ2-1|TRBV20-1|TRBD2
CATSNYNEQFF
TGTGCGACTAGCAACTACAATGAGCAGTTCTTC
>NA|TRBJ2-7|TRBV7-2|TRBD2
CASSLLASGTYEQYF
TGTGCCAGCAGCTTATTGGCTAGCGGTACCTACGAGCAGTACTTC
>NA|TRBJ1-4|TRBV5-6|NA
CASSFKGRRTATNEKLFF
TGTGCCAGCAGCTTTAAGGGCAGAAGAACCGCAACTAATGAAAAACTGTTTTTT
>NA|TRBJ2-3|TRBV19|NA
CASSIGSGTDTQYF
TGTGCCAGTAGTATCGGTAGCGGCACAGATACGCAGTATTTT
>NA|TRBJ2-4|TRBV6-6|NA
CASSLNNQNIQYF
TGTGCCAGCAGCCTCAACAACCAAAACATTCAGTACTTC
>NA|TRBJ2-1|TRBV4-3|NA
CASSQELRGPFSSYNEQFF
TGCGCCAGCAGCCAAGAGTTAAGAGGTCCTTTTAGCTCCTACAATGAGCAGTTCTTC
>once|TRBJ1-2|TRBV11-2|NA
CASSLGQGVNYGYTF
TGTGCCAGCAGCTTAGGGCAGGGAGTTAATTATGGCTACACCTTC
>NA|TRBJ2-7|TRBV5-1|NA
CASSLDPLKSEQYF
TGCGCCAGCAGCTTGGATCCCTTGAAGTCCGAGCAGTACTTC
>NA|TRBJ2-1|TRBV2|NA
CASSAYNEQFF
TGTGCCAGCAGCGCTTACAATGAGCAGTTCTTC
>NA|TRBJ2-1|TRBV29-1|TRBD2
CSVLTLAGGLYNEQFF
TGCAGCGTCCTCACCCTAGCGGGAGGGCTCTACAATGAGCAGTTCTTC
>NA|TRBJ2-3|TRBV5-6|NA
CASSFPSGTSTDTQYF
TGTGCCAGCAGCTTTCCCAGCGGAACTAGCACAGATACGCAGTATTTT
>NA|TRBJ1-2|TRBV28|TRBD1
CASSSGGNGYTF
TGTGCCAGCAGTTCAGGGGGCAATGGCTACACCTTC
>NA|TRBJ2-3|TRBV7-9|TRBD2
CASSLGLAGGTDTQYF
TGTGCCAGCAGCTTAGGACTAGCGGGAGGGACAGATACGCAGTATTTT
>once|TRBJ1-1|TRBV4-1|TRBD1
CASSHGSPGGSTEAFF
TGCGCCAGCAGCCATGGATCACCAGGGGGTTCGACTGAAGCTTTCTTT
>NA|TRBJ2-7|TRBV18|TRBD1
CASSPGTETYEQYF
TGTGCCAGCTCACCAGGGACAGAGACCTACGAGCAGTACTTC
>NA|TRBJ2-2|TRBV28|NA
CASSLGPGELFF
TGTGCCAGCAGTTTAGGTCCCGGGGAGCTGTTTTTT
>NA|TRBJ2-2|TRBV19|NA
CASRTGTLNTGELFF
TGTGCCAGTAGAACCGGGACGCTCAACACCGGGGAGCTGTTTTTT
>NA|TRBJ1-2|TRBV5-1|TRBD1
CASSLGPGQGVNYGYTF
TGCGCCAGCAGCCTGGGGCCCGGACAGGGAGTAAACTATGGCTACACCTTC
>NA|TRBJ1-1|TRBV29-1|TRBD1
CSVSGAGTGGLDTEAFF
TGCAGCGTTAGCGGGGCGGGGACAGGGGGCCTGGACACTGAAGCTTTCTTT
>NA|TRBJ2-3|TRBV5-6|NA
CASSLQGRRDPQYF
TGTGCCAGCAGCTTGCAAGGTCGCCGGGATCCGCAGTATTTT
>NA|TRBJ2-3|TRBV6-4|TRBD1
CASSDSMSGGADTQYF
TGTGCCAGCAGTGACTCGATGTCAGGGGGCGCAGATACGCAGTATTTT
>NA|TRBJ1-2|TRBV23-1|TRBD1
CASSQSWGDSYYGYTF
TGCGCCAGCAGTCAATCGTGGGGGGACAGCTACTATGGCTACACCTTC
>NA|TRBJ1-4|TRBV19|NA
CASNKQLNEKLFF
TGTGCCAGTAACAAGCAGCTTAATGAAAAACTGTTTTTT